Listed below are T cell receptor beta chains from one sample, sequenced in a study of blood T cell repertoires in COVID-19. Sequenced by immunoSEQ multiplex PCR; TCRdb stores in-frame clones only, minus some. The sample shows 250,000 or so clones, about 84% of them seen only once. Sample: peripheral blood. Receptor source: a man older than 75 with acute or convalescent COVID-19. Each CDR3 is given with its conserved first and last residue. Each record gives: J gene, CDR3 length, D gene, clone size, V gene, CDR3 protein, CDR3 DNA. D genes are given only for firm matches. The size field is filled for only some rows; it gives once, few, many or a size class.

>TRBJ1-6|13|TRBD1|NA|TRBV2
CASSGQGNSPLHF
TGTGCCAGCAGTGGACAGGGCAATTCACCCCTCCACTTT
>TRBJ2-7|12|TRBD2|NA|TRBV6-6
CAVGTSPYEQYF
TGTGCCGTCGGGACTAGTCCCTACGAGCAGTACTTC
>TRBJ1-4|15|TRBD1|NA|TRBV6-6
CASSYSQGSGEKLFF
TGTGCCAGCAGTTACTCACAGGGGTCGGGTGAAAAACTGTTTTTT
>TRBJ2-2|15|TRBD2|NA|TRBV5-1
CASSTSGTITGELFF
TGCGCCAGCAGCACTAGCGGGACGATCACCGGGGAGCTGTTTTTT
>TRBJ1-1|14|NA|NA|TRBV19
CASSIRTARAEAFF
TGTGCCAGTAGTATAAGGACAGCCCGGGCAGAAGCTTTCTTT
>TRBJ2-2|15|NA|few|TRBV15
CATSRDRANTGELFF
TGTGCCACCAGCAGAGACAGGGCGAACACCGGGGAGCTGTTTTTT
>TRBJ1-1|15|TRBD1|NA|TRBV19
CASTKEGASNTEAFF
TGTGCCAGTACCAAGGAGGGGGCTTCGAACACTGAAGCTTTCTTT
>TRBJ2-7|14|TRBD1|NA|TRBV11-2
CASGRGTGLYEQYF
TGTGCCAGCGGACGAGGGACAGGGTTATACGAGCAGTACTTC
>TRBJ2-7|13|NA|NA|TRBV4-2
CASSQDAGSEQYF
TGTGCCAGCAGCCAAGATGCGGGTTCCGAGCAGTACTTC
>TRBJ1-2|17|TRBD1|NA|TRBV28
CASSSHAGTGPERGYTF
TGTGCCAGCAGTTCTCACGCCGGGACAGGGCCCGAGAGGGGCTACACCTTC
>TRBJ2-1|14|TRBD2|NA|TRBV19
CASSIVAGDGEQFF
TGTGCCAGTAGTATAGTGGCGGGAGACGGTGAGCAGTTCTTC
>TRBJ2-3|14|NA|NA|TRBV28
CASSSGQVGNTQYF
TGTGCCAGCAGTTCGGGACAAGTGGGGAATACGCAGTATTTT
>TRBJ2-1|15|TRBD2|NA|TRBV2
CASGPGLAAYNEQFF
TGTGCCAGCGGACCGGGACTAGCGGCCTACAATGAGCAGTTCTTC
>TRBJ2-7|12|NA|NA|TRBV12-3/TRBV12-4
CASSFGQYEQYF
TGTGCCAGCAGTTTCGGACAGTACGAGCAGTACTTC
>TRBJ1-3|17|NA|NA|TRBV9
CASSVEAGAGSGNTIYF
TGTGCCAGCAGCGTAGAGGCAGGGGCCGGCTCTGGAAACACCATATATTTT
>TRBJ2-7|16|TRBD1|NA|TRBV19
CASSSSPGQVSYEQYF
TGTGCCAGTAGTTCCTCCCCCGGACAGGTTTCCTACGAGCAGTACTTC
>TRBJ1-4|16|TRBD1|NA|TRBV27
CASSEDRDSLNEKLFF
TGTGCCAGCAGTGAAGACCGGGACAGCCTTAATGAAAAACTGTTTTTT
>TRBJ1-4|17|TRBD1|NA|TRBV7-2
CASSSDRGRVGNEKLFF
TGTGCCAGCAGCTCGGACAGGGGAAGAGTGGGTAATGAAAAACTGTTTTTT
>TRBJ1-1|16|TRBD1|NA|TRBV3-1/TRBV3-2
CASSRQGQTMNTEAFF
TGTGCCAGCAGCCGTCAGGGACAGACTATGAACACTGAAGCTTTCTTT
>TRBJ1-1|15|TRBD1|NA|TRBV6-5
CASSLLAGTGSFAFF
TGTGCCAGCAGTCTTCTCGCCGGGACAGGGAGTTTTGCTTTCTTT